This T cell receptor (beta chain) comes out of a study of blood T cell repertoires in COVID-19. This CDR3 comprises 15 residues. Trimming left V 6 bases short and J 4 bases short, with 18 bases between. CDR1 LGHDT and CDR2 YNNKEL come from the germline V gene (reference sequence). Measured with immunoSEQ multiplex PCR; TCRdb has only the in-frame clones, and not every one. The data show 200,000 to 250,000 clones, with 82% seen just once and approximately 3.6% held by the top ten. Cohort 3 donors were reported recovered after two negative PCRs, clearance, or symptom resolution. The clonotype was recovered from a woman between 55 and 75 years old who had recovered from COVID-19. The sequenced sample was PBMCs or T cells enriched from blood (not recorded which). The chain carries TRBV3-1 (or the pseudogene TRBV3-2) and TRBJ1-1; D is perhaps TRBD1 (5 bases). DNA for the CDR3: TGTGCCAGCAGGCACAACCGGGCCCAGGGCACTGAAGCTTTCTTT. Encoded protein: CASRHNRAQGTEAFF.